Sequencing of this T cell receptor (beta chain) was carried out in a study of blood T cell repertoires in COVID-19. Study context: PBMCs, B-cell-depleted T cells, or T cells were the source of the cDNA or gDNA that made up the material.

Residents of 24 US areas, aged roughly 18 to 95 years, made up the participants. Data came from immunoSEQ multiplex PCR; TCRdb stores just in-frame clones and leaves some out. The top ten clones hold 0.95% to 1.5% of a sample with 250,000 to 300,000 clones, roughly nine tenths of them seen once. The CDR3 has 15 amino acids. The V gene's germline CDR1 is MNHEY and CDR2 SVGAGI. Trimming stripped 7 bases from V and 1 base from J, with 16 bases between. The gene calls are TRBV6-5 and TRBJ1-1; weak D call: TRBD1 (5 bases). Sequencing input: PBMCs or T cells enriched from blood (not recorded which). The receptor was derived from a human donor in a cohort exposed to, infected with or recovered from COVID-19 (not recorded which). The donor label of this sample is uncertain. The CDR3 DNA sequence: TGTGCCAGCATCGGGGGGGACGTTGGGAACACTGAAGCTTTCTTT. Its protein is CASIGGDVGNTEAFF.